Listed here are 4 T cell receptor beta chains from one sample, sequenced in a study of shared clonotypes between healthy human individuals. The table came from immunoSEQ multiplex PCR; TCRdb's copy has only in-frame clones and leaves some out. This table holds 2 million to 2.5 million clones, nearly 97% found once. Source material: naive CD4+ T cells sorted from blood. The subset denotes: CD45RA+ positively selected. The receptor source for this set is a man younger than 35 in good health.

V usage is TRBV2 and J usage is TRBJ2-7; 10 bases are shared with TRBD2. Trimming cost V 7 bases and J 0 bases; bases outside gene matches: 6. Germline values: CDR1 SNHLY, CDR2 FYNNEI. The CDR3 is 15 amino acids. DNA for the CDR3: TGTGCCAGCACCGGTCCTAGCGGGAGCTCCTACGAGCAGTACTTC. Translating gives CASTGPSGSSYEQYF.

The chain carries TRBV6-6 and TRBJ2-7; D perhaps matches TRBD2 (5 bases). Germline loops: CDR1 MNHNY, CDR2 SVGAGI (reference sequence). The CDR3 covers 11 residues. The germline V and J ends were trimmed by 7 bases and 6 bases, with 10 bases remaining between them. CDR3 residues: CASKRSGEQYF. The CDR3, as DNA: TGTGCCAGCAAGAGGAGCGGCGAGCAGTACTTC.

Remarks on this clone: Additional DNA sequences in this sample encode the identical CDR3. The V gene is TRBV6-5, the J gene TRBJ2-7, with D perhaps being TRBD1 or TRBD2 (5 bases each). Germline V gene sequence: CDR1 MNHEY, CDR2 SVGAGI. The CDR3 extends over 12 amino acids. V lost 5 bases, J lost 6 bases, and 11 bases lay in between. CDR3: CASSRDGGEQYF. CDR3 DNA: TGTGCCAGCAGTCGGGACGGCGGCGAGCAGTACTTC.

V and J are TRBV2 and TRBJ2-7; 14 bases map to TRBD2. Unmatched junction bases numbered 8, after V lost 5 bases and J lost 5 bases. The CDR3 covers 16 residues. Germline CDR1 reads SNHLY; CDR2 reads FYNNEI. Here the CDR3 reads CASSPGTSGSRDEQYF. The CDR3 DNA is TGTGCCAGCAGTCCCGGGACTAGCGGGAGTCGCGACGAGCAGTACTTC.